This note documents a single TCR beta chain sequence. These data are taken from a study of blood T cell repertoires in COVID-19. Study information: The origin of the acute and convalescent COVID-19 samples was the United States, Italy and Spain. T cells, B-cell-depleted T cells, or PBMCs supplied cDNA or gDNA.

Original processing methods: Researchers report that nucleated cell counts were estimated from reference gene primer amplification. Only in-frame clones appear in the TCRdb table, and some are missing; sequencing was by immunoSEQ multiplex PCR. V, J and clone size are taken as reported in that table, and D and trimming were inferred from the DNA itself. The sample has 150,000 to 200,000 clones, approximately 84% seen once; the top ten hold 22%. Germline CDR1 LNHDA, CDR2 SQIVND (reference sequence). The CDR3 has 16 amino acids. The ends were cut back, 1 base at V and 0 bases at J, with 12 bases in the middle.

Sequencing was carried out using peripheral blood. The clonotype was recovered from a woman older than 75 with acute or convalescent COVID-19. The V gene is TRBV19, the J gene TRBJ1-1; D is undetermined. In nucleotides, the CDR3 is TGTGCCAGTAGTATAGGAGAGGCAACGATGAACACTGAAGCTTTCTTT. It specifies CASSIGEATMNTEAFF.